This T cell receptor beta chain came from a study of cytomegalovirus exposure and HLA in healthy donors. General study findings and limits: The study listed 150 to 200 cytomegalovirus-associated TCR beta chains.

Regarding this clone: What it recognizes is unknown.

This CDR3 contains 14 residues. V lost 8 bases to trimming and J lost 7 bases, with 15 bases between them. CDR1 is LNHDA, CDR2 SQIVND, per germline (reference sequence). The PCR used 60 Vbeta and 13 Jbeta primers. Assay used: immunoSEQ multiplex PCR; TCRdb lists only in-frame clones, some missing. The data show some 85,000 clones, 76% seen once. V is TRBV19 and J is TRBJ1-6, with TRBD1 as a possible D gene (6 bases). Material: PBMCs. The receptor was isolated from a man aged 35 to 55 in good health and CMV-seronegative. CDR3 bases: TGTGCCAGTTCCACCGGGACACTCAATTCACCCCTCCACTTT. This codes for CASSTGTLNSPLHF.